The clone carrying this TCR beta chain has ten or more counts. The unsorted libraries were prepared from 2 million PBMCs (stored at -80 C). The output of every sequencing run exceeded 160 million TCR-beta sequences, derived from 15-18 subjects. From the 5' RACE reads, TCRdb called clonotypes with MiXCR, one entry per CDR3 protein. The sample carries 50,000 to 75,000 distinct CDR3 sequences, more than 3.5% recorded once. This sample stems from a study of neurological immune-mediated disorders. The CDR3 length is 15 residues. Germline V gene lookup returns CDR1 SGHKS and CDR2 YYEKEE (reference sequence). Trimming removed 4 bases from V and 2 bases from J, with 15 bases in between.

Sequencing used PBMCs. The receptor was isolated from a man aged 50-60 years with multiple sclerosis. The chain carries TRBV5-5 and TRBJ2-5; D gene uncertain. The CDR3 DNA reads TGTGCCAGCAGCCACAATTGGACCCCACAAGAGACCCAGTACTTC. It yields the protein CASSHNWTPQETQYF.